Given below is one T cell receptor (beta chain) in context. The sample originates from a study of blood T cell repertoires in COVID-19. Study-wide context: Acute and convalescent COVID-19 samples came from the United States, Italy and Spain.

Trimming took 4 bases from V and 7 from J; bases not matched to a gene: 10. The V gene's germline CDR1 is SGDLS and CDR2 YYNGEE. This CDR3 region has 16 residues. In the source study's methods: Reference gene primer amplification in the assay estimated nucleated cell counts. Using immunoSEQ multiplex PCR, the repertoire was profiled, and TCRdb retains in-frame clones only, with some absent. The V and J calls and the clone size are those of that table, but D and trimming were determined from the DNA. The sample carries 90,000 to 130,000 clones, 75% to 90% recorded once. V usage is TRBV9 and J usage is TRBJ2-3, with 12 nucleotides matching TRBD2. Material: peripheral blood. The TCR sequence derives from a woman between 65 and 79 years old with acute or convalescent COVID-19. The CDR3 sequence: CASSPGLAGDQNTQYF. DNA of the CDR3: TGTGCCAGCAGCCCGGGACTAGCGGGTGACCAGAATACGCAGTATTTT.